The T cell receptor beta chain described here comes from a study of T cell repertoires in cytomegalovirus infection. Study details: Carrying CMV and the relevant HLA type showed in public TCR beta signatures. Findings of the study overall: Within the response measured ex vivo, HLA-C-restricted CMV-specific TCR beta clonotypes were dominant.

TCRdb recomputed calls from the reads with MiXCR, one row per CDR3 protein. The sample yields roughly 500,000 distinct CDR3 sequences, more than 30% seen once. This clonotype has only one observation. Its antigen is undetermined. Germline V gene sequence: CDR1 LNHDA, CDR2 SQIVND (reference sequence). This CDR3 comprises 15 residues. Trimming removed 7 bases at V and 3 bases at J, with 16 bases between. V and J are TRBV19 and TRBJ2-1; possibly TRBD1 for D (5 bases). The clonotype originates from a human donor in good health (CMV status not recorded). Some clones in this sample may be carry-over from other donors' samples. Sequenced material: cultured PBMCs, taken from culture after CMV antigen stimulation. CDR3 sequence: CASNFQGRNYNEQFF. The DNA for the CDR3 is TGTGCCAGTAACTTCCAGGGAAGGAACTACAATGAGCAGTTCTTC.